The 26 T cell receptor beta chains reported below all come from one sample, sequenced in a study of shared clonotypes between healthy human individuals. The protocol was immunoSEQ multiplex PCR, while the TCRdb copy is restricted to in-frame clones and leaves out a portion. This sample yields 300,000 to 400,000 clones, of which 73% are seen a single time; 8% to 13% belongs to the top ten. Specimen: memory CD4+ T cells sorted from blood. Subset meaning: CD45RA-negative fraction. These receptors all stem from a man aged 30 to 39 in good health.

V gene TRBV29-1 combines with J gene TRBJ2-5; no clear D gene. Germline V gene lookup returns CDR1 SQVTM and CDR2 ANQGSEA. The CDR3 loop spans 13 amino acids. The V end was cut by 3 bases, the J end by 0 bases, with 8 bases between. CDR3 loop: CSVDSRNQETQYF. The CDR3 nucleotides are TGCAGCGTTGATAGCAGGAACCAAGAGACCCAGTACTTC.

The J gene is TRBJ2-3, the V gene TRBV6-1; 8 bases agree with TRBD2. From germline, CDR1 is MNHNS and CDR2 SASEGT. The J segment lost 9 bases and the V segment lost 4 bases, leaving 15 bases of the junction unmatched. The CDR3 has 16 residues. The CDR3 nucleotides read TGTGCCAGCAGTGCCCCGGGACTAGGGCCTCCGGGCACGCAGTATTTT. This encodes CASSAPGLGPPGTQYF.

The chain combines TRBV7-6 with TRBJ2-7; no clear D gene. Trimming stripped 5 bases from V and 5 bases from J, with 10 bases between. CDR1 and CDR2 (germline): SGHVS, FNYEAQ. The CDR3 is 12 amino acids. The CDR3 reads CASSQNRDEQYF. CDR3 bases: TGTGCCAGCAGCCAAAACAGAGACGAGCAGTACTTC.

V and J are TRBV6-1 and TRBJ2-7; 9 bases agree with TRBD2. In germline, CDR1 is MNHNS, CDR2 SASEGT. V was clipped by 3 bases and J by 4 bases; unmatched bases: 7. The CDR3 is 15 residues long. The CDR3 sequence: CASSDRGRAGYEQYF. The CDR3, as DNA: TGTGCCAGCAGTGATCGCGGGAGGGCGGGATACGAGCAGTACTTC.

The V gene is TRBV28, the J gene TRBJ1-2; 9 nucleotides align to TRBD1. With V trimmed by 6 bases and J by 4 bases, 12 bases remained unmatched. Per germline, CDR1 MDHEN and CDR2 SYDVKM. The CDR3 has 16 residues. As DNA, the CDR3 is TGTGCCAGCAGCAAGGACAGGGGTGGGGGTAGCTATGGCTACACCTTC. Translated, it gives CASSKDRGGGSYGYTF.

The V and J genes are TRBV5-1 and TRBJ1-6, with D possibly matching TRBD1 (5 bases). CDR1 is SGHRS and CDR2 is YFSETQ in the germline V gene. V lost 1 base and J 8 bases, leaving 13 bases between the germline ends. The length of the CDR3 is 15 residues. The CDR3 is CASSLSGGEDSPLHF. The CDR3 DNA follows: TGCGCCAGCAGCTTGAGTGGGGGTGAAGATTCACCCCTCCACTTT.

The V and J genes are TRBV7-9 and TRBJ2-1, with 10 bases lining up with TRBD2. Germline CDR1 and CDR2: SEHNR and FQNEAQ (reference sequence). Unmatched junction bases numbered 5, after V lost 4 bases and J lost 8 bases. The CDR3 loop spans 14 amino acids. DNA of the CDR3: TGTGCCAGCAGCTCCCTAGCGGGAGTACATGAGCAGTTCTTC. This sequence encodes CASSSLAGVHEQFF.

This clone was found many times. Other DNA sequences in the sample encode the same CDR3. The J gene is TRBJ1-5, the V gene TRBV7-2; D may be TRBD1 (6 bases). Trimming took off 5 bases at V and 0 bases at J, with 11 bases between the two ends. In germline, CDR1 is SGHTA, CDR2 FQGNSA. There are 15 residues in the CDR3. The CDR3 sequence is CASSLDRYSNQPQHF. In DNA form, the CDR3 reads TGTGCCAGCAGCCTTGACAGGTATAGCAATCAGCCCCAGCATTTT.

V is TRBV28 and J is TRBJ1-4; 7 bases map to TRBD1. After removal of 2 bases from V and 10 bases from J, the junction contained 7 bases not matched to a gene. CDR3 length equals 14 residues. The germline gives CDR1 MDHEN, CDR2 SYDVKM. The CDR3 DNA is TGTGCCAGCAGTTTAAGGGGGCCACACGGAAAACTGTTTTTT. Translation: CASSLRGPHGKLFF. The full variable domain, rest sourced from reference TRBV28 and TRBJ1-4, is DVKVTQSSRYLVKRTGEKVFLECVQDMDHENMFWYRQDPGLGLRLIYFSYDVKMKEKGDIPEGYSVSREKKERFSLILESASTNQTSMYLCASSLRGPHGKLFFGSGTQLSVL.

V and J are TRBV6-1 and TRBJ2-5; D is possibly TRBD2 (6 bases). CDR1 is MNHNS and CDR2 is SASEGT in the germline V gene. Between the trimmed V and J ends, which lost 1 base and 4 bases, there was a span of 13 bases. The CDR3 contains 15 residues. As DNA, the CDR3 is TGTGCCAGCAGTGAAGTTTGGGGGGAAGGAGAGACCCAGTACTTC. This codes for CASSEVWGEGETQYF.

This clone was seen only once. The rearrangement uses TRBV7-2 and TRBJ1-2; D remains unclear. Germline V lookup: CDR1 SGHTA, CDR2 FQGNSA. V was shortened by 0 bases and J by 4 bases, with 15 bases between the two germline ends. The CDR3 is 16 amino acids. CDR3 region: CASSLATAARSYGYTF. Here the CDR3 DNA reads TGTGCCAGCAGCTTAGCGACGGCAGCCCGAAGCTATGGCTACACCTTC.

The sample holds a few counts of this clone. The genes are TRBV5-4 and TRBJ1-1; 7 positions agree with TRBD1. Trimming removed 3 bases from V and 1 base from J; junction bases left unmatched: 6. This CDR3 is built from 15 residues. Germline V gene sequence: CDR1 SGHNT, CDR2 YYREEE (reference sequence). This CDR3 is CASSYNRGSNTEAFF. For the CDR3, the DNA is TGTGCCAGCAGCTATAACAGGGGATCGAACACTGAAGCTTTCTTT.

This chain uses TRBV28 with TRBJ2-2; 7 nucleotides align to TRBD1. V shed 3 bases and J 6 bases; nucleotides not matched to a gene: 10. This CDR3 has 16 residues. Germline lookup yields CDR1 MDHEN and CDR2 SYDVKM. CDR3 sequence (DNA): TGTGCCAGCAGTTTGAGGACAGGTTATATCGCCGGGGAGCTGTTTTTT. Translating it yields CASSLRTGYIAGELFF.

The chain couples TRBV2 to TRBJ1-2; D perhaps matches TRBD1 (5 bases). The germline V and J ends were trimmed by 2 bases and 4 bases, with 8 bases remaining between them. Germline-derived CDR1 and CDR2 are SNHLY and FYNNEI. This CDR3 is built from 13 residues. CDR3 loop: CASSEQGLYGYTF. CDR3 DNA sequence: TGTGCCAGCAGTGAACAGGGCCTCTATGGCTACACCTTC.

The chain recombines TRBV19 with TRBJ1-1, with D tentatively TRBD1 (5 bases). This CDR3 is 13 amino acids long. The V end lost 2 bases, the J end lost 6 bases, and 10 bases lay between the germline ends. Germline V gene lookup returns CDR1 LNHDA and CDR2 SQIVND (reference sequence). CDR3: CASSIRGIPEAFF. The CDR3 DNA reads TGTGCCAGTAGTATACGGGGGATCCCTGAAGCTTTCTTT.

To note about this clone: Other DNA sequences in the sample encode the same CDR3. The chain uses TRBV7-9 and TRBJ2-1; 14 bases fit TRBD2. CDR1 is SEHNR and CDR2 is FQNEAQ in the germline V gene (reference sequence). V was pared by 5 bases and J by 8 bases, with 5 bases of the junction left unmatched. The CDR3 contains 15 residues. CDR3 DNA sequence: TGTGCCAGCAGCCTGGGGACTAGCGGGAGCGATGAGCAGTTCTTC. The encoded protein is CASSLGTSGSDEQFF. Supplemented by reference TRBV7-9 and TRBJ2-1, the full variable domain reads DTGVSQNPRHKITKRGQNVTFRCDPISEHNRLYWYRQTLGQGPEFLTYFQNEAQLEKSRLLSDRFSAERPKGSFSTLEIQRTEQGDSAMYLCASSLGTSGSDEQFFGPGTRLTVL.

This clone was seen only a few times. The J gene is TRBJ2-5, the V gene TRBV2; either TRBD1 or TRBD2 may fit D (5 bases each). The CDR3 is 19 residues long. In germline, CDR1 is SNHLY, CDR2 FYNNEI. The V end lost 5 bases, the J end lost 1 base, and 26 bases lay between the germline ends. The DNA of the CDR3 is TGTGCCAGCAGTACGTTAGTTACAGCCGGGACGCCCGTCCAAGAGACCCAGTACTTC. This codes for CASSTLVTAGTPVQETQYF.

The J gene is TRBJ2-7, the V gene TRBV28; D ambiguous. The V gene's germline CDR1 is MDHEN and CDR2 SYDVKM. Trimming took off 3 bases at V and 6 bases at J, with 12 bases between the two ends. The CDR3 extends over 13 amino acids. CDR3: CASSFSGSREQYF. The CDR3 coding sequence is TGTGCCAGCAGTTTTTCGGGTAGCCGCGAGCAGTACTTC. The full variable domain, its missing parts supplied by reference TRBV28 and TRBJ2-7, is DVKVTQSSRYLVKRTGEKVFLECVQDMDHENMFWYRQDPGLGLRLIYFSYDVKMKEKGDIPEGYSVSREKKERFSLILESASTNQTSMYLCASSFSGSREQYFGPGTRLTVT.

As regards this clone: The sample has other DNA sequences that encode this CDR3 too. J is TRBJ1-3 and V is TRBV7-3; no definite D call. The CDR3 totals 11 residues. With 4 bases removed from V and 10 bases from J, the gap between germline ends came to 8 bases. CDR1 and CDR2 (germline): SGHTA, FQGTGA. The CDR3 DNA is TGTGCCAGCAGCTCCGGTGGGACCATATATTTT. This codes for CASSSGGTIYF.

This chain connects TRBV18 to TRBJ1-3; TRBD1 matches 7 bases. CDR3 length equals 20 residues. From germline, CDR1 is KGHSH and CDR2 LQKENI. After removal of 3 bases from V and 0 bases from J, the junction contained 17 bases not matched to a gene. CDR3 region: CASSPTGAPGINLSGNTIYF. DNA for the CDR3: TGTGCCAGCTCACCCACAGGGGCGCCCGGCATAAACCTCTCTGGAAACACCATATATTTT.

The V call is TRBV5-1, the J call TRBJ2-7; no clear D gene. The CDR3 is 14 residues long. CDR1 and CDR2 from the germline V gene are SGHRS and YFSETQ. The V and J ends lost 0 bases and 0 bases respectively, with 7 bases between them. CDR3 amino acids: CASSLEWDSYEQYF. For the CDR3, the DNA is TGCGCCAGCAGCTTGGAATGGGACTCCTACGAGCAGTACTTC. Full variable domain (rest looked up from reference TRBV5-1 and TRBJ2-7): KAGVTQTPRYLIKTRGQQVTLSCSPISGHRSVSWYQQTPGQGLQFLFEYFSETQRNKGNFPGRFSGRQFSNSRSEMNVSTLELGDSALYLCASSLEWDSYEQYFGPGTRLTVT.

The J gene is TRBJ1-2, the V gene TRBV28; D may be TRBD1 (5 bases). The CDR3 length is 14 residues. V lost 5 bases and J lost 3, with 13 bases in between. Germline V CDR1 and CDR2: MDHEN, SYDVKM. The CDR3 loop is CASSPQGGYYGYTF. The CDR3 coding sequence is TGTGCCAGCAGTCCCCAGGGAGGGTACTATGGCTACACCTTC.

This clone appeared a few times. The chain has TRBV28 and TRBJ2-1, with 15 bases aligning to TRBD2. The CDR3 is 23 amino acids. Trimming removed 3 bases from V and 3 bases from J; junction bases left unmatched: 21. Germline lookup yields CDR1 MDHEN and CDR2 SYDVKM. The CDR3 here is CASSFRGYSGTSGRRLFYNEQFF. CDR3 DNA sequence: TGTGCCAGCAGTTTCCGGGGGTATTCCGGGACTAGCGGGAGGCGGCTCTTCTACAATGAGCAGTTCTTC.

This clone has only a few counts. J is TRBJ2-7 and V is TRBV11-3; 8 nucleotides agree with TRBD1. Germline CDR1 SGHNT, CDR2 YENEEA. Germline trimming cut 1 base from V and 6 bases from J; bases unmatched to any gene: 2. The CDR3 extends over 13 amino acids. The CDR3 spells CASSLATGGEQYF. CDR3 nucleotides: TGTGCCAGCAGCTTAGCCACAGGGGGCGAGCAGTACTTC.

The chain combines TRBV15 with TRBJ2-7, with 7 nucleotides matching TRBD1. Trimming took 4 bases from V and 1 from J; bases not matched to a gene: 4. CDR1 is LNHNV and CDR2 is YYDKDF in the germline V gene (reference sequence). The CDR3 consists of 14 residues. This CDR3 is CATSINRGSYEQYF. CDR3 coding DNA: TGTGCCACCAGCATAAACAGGGGATCCTACGAGCAGTACTTC.

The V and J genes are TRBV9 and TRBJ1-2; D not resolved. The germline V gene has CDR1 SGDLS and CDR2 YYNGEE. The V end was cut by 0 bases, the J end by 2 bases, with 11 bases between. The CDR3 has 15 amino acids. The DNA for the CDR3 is TGTGCCAGCAGCGTAGTGGCGTGGGTGAACTATGGCTACACCTTC. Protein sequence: CASSVVAWVNYGYTF.